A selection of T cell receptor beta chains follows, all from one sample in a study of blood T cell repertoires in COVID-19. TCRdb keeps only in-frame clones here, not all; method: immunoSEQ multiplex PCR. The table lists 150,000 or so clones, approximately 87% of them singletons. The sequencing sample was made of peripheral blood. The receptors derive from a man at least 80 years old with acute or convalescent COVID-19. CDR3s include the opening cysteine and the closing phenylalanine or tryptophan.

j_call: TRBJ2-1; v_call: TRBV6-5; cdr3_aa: CASRGLGQGYNEQFF
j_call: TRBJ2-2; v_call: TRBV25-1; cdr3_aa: CASSGGREGTGELFF
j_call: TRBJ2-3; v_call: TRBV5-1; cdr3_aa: CASSSIAGPGADTQYF
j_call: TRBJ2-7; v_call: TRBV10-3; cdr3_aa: CAISEPGFSYEQYF
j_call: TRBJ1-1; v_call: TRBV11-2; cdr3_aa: CASSWGQGIEAFF
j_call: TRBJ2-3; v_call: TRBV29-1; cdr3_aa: CSGYRDTQYF
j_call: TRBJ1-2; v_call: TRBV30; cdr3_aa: CAWLDYGYTF
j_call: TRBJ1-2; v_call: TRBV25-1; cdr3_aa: CASSEAGTGPGSYGYTF
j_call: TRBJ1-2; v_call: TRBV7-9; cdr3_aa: CASSLGQADYGYTF
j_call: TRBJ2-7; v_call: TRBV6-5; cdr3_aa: CASRSHYEQYF
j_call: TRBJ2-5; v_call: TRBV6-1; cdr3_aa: CASSEAGVETQYF
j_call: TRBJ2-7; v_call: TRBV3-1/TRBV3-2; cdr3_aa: CASSQSQVAYEQYF
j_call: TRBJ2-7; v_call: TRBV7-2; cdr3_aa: CASSLDSGGPSYEQYF
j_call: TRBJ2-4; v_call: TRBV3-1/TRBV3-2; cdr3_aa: CASSHDGVKGGNIQYF
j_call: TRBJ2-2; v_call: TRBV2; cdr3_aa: CASSSVLANTGELFF
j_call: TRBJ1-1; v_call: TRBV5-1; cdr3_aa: CASTPRGTGGLNTEAFF
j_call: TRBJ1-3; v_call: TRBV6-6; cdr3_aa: CASSPSSTGATGNTIYF
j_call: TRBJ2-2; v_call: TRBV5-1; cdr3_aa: CASRYPTGANTGELFF
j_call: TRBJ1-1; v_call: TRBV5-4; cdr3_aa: CASSLALGPEAFF
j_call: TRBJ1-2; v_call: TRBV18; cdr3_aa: CASSPQGRGNYGYTF
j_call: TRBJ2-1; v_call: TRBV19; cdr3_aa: CASSIVTSGSNYNEQFF
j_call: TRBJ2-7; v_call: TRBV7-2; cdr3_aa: CASSPGLIYEQYF
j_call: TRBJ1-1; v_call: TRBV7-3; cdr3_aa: CASSSGTKQASAFF
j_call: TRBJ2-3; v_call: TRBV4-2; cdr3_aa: CASSQGGLAGGTSTDTQYF
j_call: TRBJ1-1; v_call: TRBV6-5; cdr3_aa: CASSYGLPNTEAFF
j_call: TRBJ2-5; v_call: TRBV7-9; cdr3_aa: CASSKGLGETQYF
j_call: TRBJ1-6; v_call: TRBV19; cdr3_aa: CASSIAGPDANSPLHF
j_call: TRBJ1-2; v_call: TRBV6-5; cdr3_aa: CASSSGQGVSYGYTF
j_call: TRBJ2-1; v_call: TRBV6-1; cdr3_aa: CASSEQGQGAGNEQFF
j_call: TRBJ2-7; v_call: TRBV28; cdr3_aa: CASSWGLGALKYEQYF
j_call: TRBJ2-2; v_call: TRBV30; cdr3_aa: CAWSPRGGTGELFF
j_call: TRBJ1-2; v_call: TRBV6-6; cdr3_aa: CASRPGQNNYGYTF
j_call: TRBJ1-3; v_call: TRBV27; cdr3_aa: CASSLGTGGGNTIYF
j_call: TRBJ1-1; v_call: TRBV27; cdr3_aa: CASSRGQGMNTEAFF
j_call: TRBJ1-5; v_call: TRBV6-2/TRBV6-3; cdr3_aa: CASRYGAGRQPQHF
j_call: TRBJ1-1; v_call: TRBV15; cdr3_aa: CATSRQANTEAFF
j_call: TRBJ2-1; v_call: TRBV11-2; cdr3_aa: CASSLVAGGEQFF
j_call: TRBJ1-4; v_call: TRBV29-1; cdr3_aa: CSVGTAINEKLFF
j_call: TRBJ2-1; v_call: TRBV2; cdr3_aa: CASSEALQVHQFF
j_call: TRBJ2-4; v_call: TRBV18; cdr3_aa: CASSPASGGGDKNIQYF
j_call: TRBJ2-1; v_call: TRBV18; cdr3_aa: CASSPQVTEYNEQFF
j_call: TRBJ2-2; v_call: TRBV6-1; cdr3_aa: CASSESRGYTGELFF
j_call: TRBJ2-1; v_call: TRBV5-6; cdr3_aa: CASSLLSGRTYNEQFF
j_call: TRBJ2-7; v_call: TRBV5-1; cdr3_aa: CASGGTGGSYEQYF
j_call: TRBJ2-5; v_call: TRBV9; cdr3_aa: CASSVGTATQETQYF
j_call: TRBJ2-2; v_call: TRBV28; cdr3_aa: CASSLVRTGELFF
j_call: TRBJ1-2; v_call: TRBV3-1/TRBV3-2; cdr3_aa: CASSQDRANYGYTF
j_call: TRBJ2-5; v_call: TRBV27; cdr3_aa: CASGGGGAETQYF
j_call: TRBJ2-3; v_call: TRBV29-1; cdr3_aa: CSVDRLAGMGTDTQYF
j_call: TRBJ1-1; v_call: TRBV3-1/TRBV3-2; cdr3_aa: CASRLGQDKAFF
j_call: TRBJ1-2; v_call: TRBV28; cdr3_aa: CASSFTGGGYTF
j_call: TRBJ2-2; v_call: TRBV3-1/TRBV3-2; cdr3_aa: CASSQEPAGELFF
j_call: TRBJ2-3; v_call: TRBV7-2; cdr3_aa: CASSLDRGGTDTQYF
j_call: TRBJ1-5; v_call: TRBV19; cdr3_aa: CARMGQTLNQPQHF
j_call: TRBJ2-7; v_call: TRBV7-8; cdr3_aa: CASSFLSTAGASGEQYF
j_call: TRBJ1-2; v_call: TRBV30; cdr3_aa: CAWSVGDRGYGYTF
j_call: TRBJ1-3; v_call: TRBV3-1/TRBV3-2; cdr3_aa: CASSQGAISGNTIYF